A single sample is the source of the 29 T cell receptor beta chains below, sequenced in a study of T cell responses to AZD1222 COVID-19 vaccine (dated by TCRdb to the early 2020s). The receptor library was made with the immunoSEQ multiplex PCR assay. Not all clones reach the TCRdb copy of this immuneACCESS table, which keeps in-frame sequences only. Checked studies attribute under half of the gap to unresolved V genes and leave the rest unexplained. The sample includes 65,000 to 95,000 clones, with 70% to 90% observed a single time. 8% to 13% of the sample is held by the ten biggest clonotypes. The time point label for this specimen denotes: about 28 days (+/-7) after the second vaccine dose. This sample comprised peripheral blood, obtained 28 days after the second AZD1222 dose. The receptors shown here come from an adult who received the AZD1222 COVID-19 vaccine.

The chain recombines TRBV6-5 with TRBJ1-5, with TRBD1 identical over 12 bases. This CDR3 has 16 residues. The germline V gene encodes CDR1 MNHEY and CDR2 SVGAGI. Unmatched junction bases numbered 4, after V lost 4 bases and J lost 3 bases. For the CDR3, the DNA is TGTGCCAGCAGTTCCGGGACAGGGGGCGACAATCAGCCCCAGCATTTT. This translates into CASSSGTGGDNQPQHF.

The V gene is TRBV9, the J gene TRBJ1-3; 7 nucleotides agree with TRBD1. V lost 0 bases to trimming and J lost 1 base; unmatched junction nucleotides: 4. CDR3 length equals 16 residues. Germline V CDR1 and CDR2: SGDLS, YYNGEE. Here the CDR3 DNA reads TGTGCCAGCAGCGTAGAAGGGGGCGCATCTGGAAACACCATATATTTT. This translates into CASSVEGGASGNTIYF.

V gene TRBV2 combines with J gene TRBJ2-7; D is unclear. The CDR3 covers 14 residues. V lost 5 bases and J 3 bases, leaving 14 bases between the germline ends. Germline assignment: CDR1 SNHLY and CDR2 FYNNEI. Written as DNA, the CDR3 is TGTGCCAGCAGTTTAGATAGTCCCTTCTACGAGCAGTACTTC. It specifies CASSLDSPFYEQYF.

The chain is built from TRBV4-1 and TRBJ2-2; D is perhaps TRBD1 (5 bases). From germline, CDR1 is MGHRA and CDR2 YSYEKL. CDR3 size: 17 residues. The ends were cut back, 0 bases at V and 0 bases at J, with 11 bases in the middle. Here the CDR3 reads CASSQEDQGSNTGELFF. DNA of the CDR3: TGCGCCAGCAGCCAAGAAGATCAGGGATCGAACACCGGGGAGCTGTTTTTT.

V is TRBV7-8 and J is TRBJ1-2; D might be TRBD1 (5 bases). Trimming took off 4 bases at V and 4 bases at J, with 16 bases between the two ends. The V gene's germline CDR1 is SGHVS and CDR2 FQNEAQ. The CDR3 is 15 amino acids. The CDR3, as DNA: TGTGCCAGCAGCTCCCAGGGTTTCCGGGGCTATGGCTACACCTTC. Its protein product is CASSSQGFRGYGYTF.

The chain recombines TRBV3-1 (or the pseudogene TRBV3-2) with TRBJ1-4; 12 positions agree with TRBD1. Germline trimming cut 1 base from V and 10 bases from J; bases unmatched to any gene: 10. From germline, CDR1 is LGHDT and CDR2 YNNKEL (reference sequence). The CDR3 consists of 17 residues. CDR3 protein: CASSQALSGQGAGKLFF. The CDR3 DNA follows: TGTGCCAGCAGCCAAGCCCTATCGGGACAGGGGGCAGGAAAACTGTTTTTT.

The chain joins TRBV6-2 or TRBV6-3 to TRBJ2-3; D uncertain. Trimming pared 0 bases from V and 5 bases from J, leaving 6 bases between. The length of the CDR3 is 13 residues. Germline loops: CDR1 MNHEY, CDR2 SVGEGT. The CDR3 here is CASSYSTVDTQYF. DNA for the CDR3: TGTGCCAGCAGTTACTCGACGGTAGATACGCAGTATTTT.

The chain carries TRBV14 and TRBJ1-2; no clear D gene. Germline V lookup: CDR1 SGHDN, CDR2 FVKESK. V was trimmed by 3 bases and J by 2 bases, leaving 7 bases between them. CDR3 length equals 13 residues. The CDR3 is CASSQGQNYGYTF. The CDR3 DNA is TGTGCCAGCAGCCAGGGTCAGAACTATGGCTACACCTTC.

The CDR3 nucleotides read TGTGCCAGCAGCCCAGGAACCAAACGTCGGGGCGAGCAGTACTTC. It codes for CASSPGTKRRGEQYF. V gene TRBV3-1 (or the pseudogene TRBV3-2) combines with J gene TRBJ2-7; possibly TRBD2 for D (5 bases). The germline V and J ends were trimmed by 4 bases and 6 bases, with 19 bases remaining between them. Germline CDR1 is LGHDT and CDR2 is YNNKEL (reference sequence). The CDR3 loop spans 15 amino acids.

This clone was observed once. The chain carries TRBV5-1 and TRBJ1-2, with 7 nucleotides matching TRBD1. The CDR3 is 15 amino acids. Per the germline V gene, CDR1 is SGHRS and CDR2 is YFSETQ. V was pared by 3 bases and J by 8 bases, with 13 bases of the junction left unmatched. This CDR3 reads CASSSNGRGVYGYTF. The CDR3 region has the DNA TGCGCCAGCAGCTCTAACGGCAGGGGGGTATACGGCTACACCTTC.

The rearrangement uses TRBV9 and TRBJ1-1; D perhaps matches TRBD1 (6 bases). The CDR3 is 14 amino acids. V was clipped by 0 bases and J by 4 bases, with 10 bases between them. The germline gives CDR1 SGDLS, CDR2 YYNGEE. The CDR3 region is CASSVATGSTEAFF. The CDR3 coding sequence is TGTGCCAGCAGCGTAGCTACAGGGAGCACTGAAGCTTTCTTT.

CDR3 amino acids: CASSLEGVRGYTF. As DNA, the CDR3 is TGCGCCAGCAGCTTGGAAGGGGTGCGGGGCTACACCTTC. The rearrangement uses TRBV5-1 and TRBJ1-2, with D possibly being TRBD1 (5 bases). This CDR3 region has 13 residues. Trimming cost V 0 bases and J 8 bases, with 11 bases left between them. Germline CDR1 SGHRS, CDR2 YFSETQ.

The gene calls are TRBV6-5 and TRBJ2-7; D not certain. Trimming took off 4 bases at V and 0 bases at J, with 13 bases between the two ends. From germline, CDR1 is MNHEY and CDR2 SVGAGI. The CDR3 consists of 15 residues. The chain's CDR3 is CASSLGTVASYEQYF. The CDR3 DNA reads TGTGCCAGCAGTTTGGGTACCGTTGCCTCCTACGAGCAGTACTTC.

Written as DNA, the CDR3 is TGTGCCAGCAGTTCGGACAGGGTCCGAAACACTGAAGCTTTCTTT. This translates into CASSSDRVRNTEAFF. The rearrangement links TRBV6-6 to TRBJ1-1, with 8 bases matching TRBD1. This CDR3 spans 15 amino acids. The J segment lost 2 bases and the V segment lost 4 bases, leaving 6 bases of the junction unmatched. Germline V lookup: CDR1 MNHNY, CDR2 SVGAGI (reference sequence).

J is TRBJ1-5 and V is TRBV5-6; D not resolved. The CDR3 spans 19 residues. Per the germline V gene, CDR1 is SGHDT and CDR2 is YYEEEE. The V gene lost 1 base and the J gene lost 3 bases, with 23 bases spanning the gap. CDR3 protein: CASSLLMGKGPQHNQPQHF. The CDR3 DNA reads TGTGCCAGCAGCTTGTTAATGGGAAAGGGCCCACAACACAATCAGCCCCAGCATTTT.

The chain links TRBV5-4 to TRBJ2-3; D is unresolved. The CDR3 runs to 15 residues. Germline CDR1 reads SGHNT; CDR2 reads YYREEE (reference sequence). Trimming removed 0 bases at V and 2 bases at J, with 10 bases between. CDR3 coding DNA: TGTGCCAGCAGCTTGGGAGGAACGGTCACAGATACGCAGTATTTT. Protein product: CASSLGGTVTDTQYF.

This sequence joins TRBV6-1 and TRBJ1-1; no firm D call. The CDR3 totals 13 residues. Germline loops: CDR1 MNHNS, CDR2 SASEGT. V shed 1 base and J shed 4 bases, with 7 bases lying between them. CDR3 in DNA: TGTGCCAGCAGTGAAGGGCGGGGCACTGAAGCTTTCTTT. Translated, it gives CASSEGRGTEAFF.

The chain carries TRBV12-3 or TRBV12-4 and TRBJ1-3; no firm D call. CDR3 size: 13 residues. V gave up 2 bases and J gave up 4 bases, with 6 bases separating them. The CDR3 spells CASSLYPGNTIYF. CDR3 bases: TGTGCCAGCAGTTTATACCCCGGAAACACCATATATTTT.

The chain couples TRBV12-3 or TRBV12-4 to TRBJ2-3, with D tentatively TRBD2 (7 bases). CDR3 length: 11 amino acids. The germline V and J ends were trimmed by 8 bases and 9 bases, with 12 bases remaining between them. As DNA, the CDR3 is TGTGCCAGCGGGGGGGCCGGGACGCAGTATTTT. It codes for CASGGAGTQYF.

V is TRBV5-4 and J is TRBJ1-1, with no clear D. CDR3 length: 13 amino acids. V lost 4 bases to trimming and J lost 1 base, with 8 bases between them. Germline V gives CDR1 SGHNT, CDR2 YYREEE (reference sequence). This chain's CDR3 is CASSLGSNTEAFF. CDR3 nucleotides: TGTGCCAGCAGCCTGGGTTCGAACACTGAAGCTTTCTTT.

The chain uses TRBV30 and TRBJ1-5, with unresolved D. CDR3 length: 13 amino acids. Germline V gives CDR1 GTSNPN, CDR2 SVGIG (reference sequence). Trimming shortened V by 2 bases and J by 3 bases, and 8 bases separated the two germline ends. The CDR3 sequence: CAWSTGVNQPQHF. CDR3 in DNA: TGTGCCTGGAGTACCGGTGTCAATCAGCCCCAGCATTTT.

The rearrangement joins TRBV5-6 to TRBJ1-3; D remains ambiguous. V lost 2 bases to trimming and J lost 0 bases, with 12 bases between them. The germline gives CDR1 SGHDT, CDR2 YYEEEE. There are 16 residues in the CDR3. CDR3 protein: CASSLRQIVSGNTIYF. The CDR3 DNA reads TGTGCCAGCAGCTTACGACAAATAGTCTCTGGAAACACCATATATTTT.

This chain joins TRBV7-6 and TRBJ2-7; 8 nucleotides agree with TRBD2. The germline V gene encodes CDR1 SGHVS and CDR2 FNYEAQ. V lost 5 bases, J lost 3 bases, and 6 bases stayed unmatched. The CDR3 length is 14 residues. CDR3 amino acids: CASSPGTRNYEQYF. DNA of the CDR3: TGTGCCAGCAGCCCAGGGACTAGAAACTACGAGCAGTACTTC.

CDR3 in DNA: TGTGCCAGCAGTTTAGGGGCTAGCGGCTCGTACGAGCAGTACTTC. This gives the protein CASSLGASGSYEQYF. V is TRBV27 and J is TRBJ2-7; 7 nucleotides align to TRBD2. Germline CDR1 and CDR2: MNHEY and SMNVEV (reference sequence). The J segment lost 4 bases and the V segment lost 2 bases, leaving 8 bases of the junction unmatched. The CDR3 covers 15 residues.

This clone was picked up a small number of times. The chain carries TRBV5-1 and TRBJ1-2, with a weak D call TRBD1 (5 bases). Germline V gene data show CDR1 as SGHRS and CDR2 as YFSETQ. This CDR3 has 15 residues. Trimming removed 7 bases from V and 2 bases from J, with 18 bases in between. The CDR3 region has the DNA TGCGCCAGCCGGAGGGGAGTTGGAGCCAACTATGGCTACACCTTC. Its translation is CASRRGVGANYGYTF.

This clone showed up just a few times. The J gene is TRBJ1-6, the V gene TRBV7-3, with D uncertain. Germline V CDR1 and CDR2: SGHTA, FQGTGA. The V end lost 5 bases, the J end lost 5 bases, and 13 bases lay between the germline ends. The CDR3 runs 15 residues. Here the CDR3 DNA reads TGTGCCAGCAGCCTTCTAGGGCGAGATAATTCACCCCTCCACTTT. Amino acids: CASSLLGRDNSPLHF.

The chain joins TRBV5-1 to TRBJ2-7; D gene uncertain. The germline V gene has CDR1 SGHRS and CDR2 YFSETQ. The CDR3 has 11 amino acids. V gave up 3 bases and J gave up 3 bases, with 4 bases separating them. Written as DNA, the CDR3 is TGCGCCAGCAGCTGGGGCTACGAGCAGTACTTC. Translation gives CASSWGYEQYF. Full variable domain (missing parts from reference TRBV5-1 and TRBJ2-7): KAGVTQTPRYLIKTRGQQVTLSCSPISGHRSVSWYQQTPGQGLQFLFEYFSETQRNKGNFPGRFSGRQFSNSRSEMNVSTLELGDSALYLCASSWGYEQYFGPGTRLTVT.

The chain carries TRBV3-1 (or the pseudogene TRBV3-2) and TRBJ1-2, with D tentatively TRBD1 (5 bases). Trimming removed 4 bases at V and 8 bases at J, with 23 bases between. This CDR3 is 16 amino acids long. Germline V gene lookup returns CDR1 LGHDT and CDR2 YNNKEL (reference sequence). CDR3: CASSLNSGLLGLGYTF. As DNA, the CDR3 is TGTGCCAGCAGCCTTAACTCGGGACTCCTAGGGTTGGGCTACACCTTC.

Note on this clone: The germline gene is not matched at one end of the junction; a read error may be the cause. V usage is TRBV7-7 and J usage is TRBJ1-5, with D possibly TRBD1 on 6 matching bases. This CDR3 is built from 15 residues. Germline V lookup: CDR1 SSHAT, CDR2 FNYEAQ (reference sequence). The CDR3 protein is CASSPLGGCYQPQHF. The CDR3 DNA follows: TGTGCTAGCAGCCCGTTAGGGGGGTGCTATCAGCCCCAGCATTTT.